These 31 T cell receptor beta chains came from one sample sequenced in a study of blood T cell repertoires in COVID-19. Assay used: immunoSEQ multiplex PCR; TCRdb lists only in-frame clones, some missing. The repertoire holds roughly 250,000 clones, with around 85% as singletons. The source material was peripheral blood. Receptors were obtained from a human donor with COVID-19, enrolled during active disease. The donor label of this sample is uncertain.

The chain combines TRBV30 with TRBJ1-1, with no clear D. The V end was cut by 5 bases, the J end by 5 bases, with 15 bases between. The CDR3 consists of 13 residues. Germline V gene sequence: CDR1 GTSNPN, CDR2 SVGIG (reference sequence). CDR3 nucleotides: TGTGCCTGGGGGATGGTTTGGGAGACTGAAGCTTTCTTT. Protein: CAWGMVWETEAFF.

The chain has TRBV27 and TRBJ1-5; no clear D gene. Trimming removed 6 bases at V and 4 bases at J, with 13 bases between. The germline V gene has CDR1 MNHEY and CDR2 SMNVEV (reference sequence). The CDR3 contains 14 residues. Here the CDR3 reads CASSPPGRNQPQHF. The CDR3 DNA is TGTGCCAGCAGCCCCCCGGGGAGGAATCAGCCCCAGCATTTT.

This clone came up once. The chain has TRBV5-6 and TRBJ2-3; the D gene is possibly TRBD1 (6 bases). The CDR3 sequence is 17 residues long. Germline V lookup: CDR1 SGHDT, CDR2 YYEEEE. Trimming cost V 4 bases and J 3 bases, with 21 bases left between them. This chain's CDR3 is CASSLDYRAEETDTQYF. The CDR3 region has the DNA TGTGCCAGCAGCCTTGATTACAGGGCGGAGGAGACAGATACGCAGTATTTT.

This sequence joins TRBV2 and TRBJ1-2; TRBD1 is a possible D gene (6 bases). The V gene lost 7 bases and the J gene lost 1 base, with 19 bases spanning the gap. Germline V gene data show CDR1 as SNHLY and CDR2 as FYNNEI. This CDR3 region has 16 residues. The CDR3 bases are TGTGCCAGCACTCTCAGCCCGACAGGCTTTAACTATGGCTACACCTTC. Amino acids: CASTLSPTGFNYGYTF.

The count of this clone is one. The chain couples TRBV3-1 (or the pseudogene TRBV3-2) to TRBJ2-6; a weak D match, TRBD1 (5 bases). V lost 0 bases, J lost 0 bases, and 6 bases lay in between. The V gene's germline CDR1 is LGHDT and CDR2 YNNKEL (reference sequence). The CDR3 runs to 16 residues. The CDR3 coding sequence is TGTGCCAGCAGCCAAGAAGGGGCCTCTGGGGCCAACGTCCTGACTTTC. Protein sequence: CASSQEGASGANVLTF.

The rearrangement uses TRBV6-2 or TRBV6-3 and TRBJ1-4; D is perhaps TRBD1 (5 bases). Trimming cost V 0 bases and J 3 bases, with 8 bases left between them. The CDR3 spans 15 residues. Germline CDR1 reads MNHEY; CDR2 reads SVGEGT. Here the CDR3 DNA reads TGTGCCAGCAGTTACTCGGCGACAGCTAATGAAAAACTGTTTTTT. Translating gives CASSYSATANEKLFF.

Only one count was recorded for this clone. In DNA, the CDR3 is TGCGCCAGCAGCTCCTGGACAGGGAACACTGAAGCTTTCTTT. This sequence encodes CASSSWTGNTEAFF. The chain carries TRBV5-1 and TRBJ1-1, with 7 bases lining up with TRBD1. Germline V CDR1 and CDR2: SGHRS, YFSETQ. The length of the CDR3 is 14 residues. With V trimmed by 3 bases and J by 1 base, 3 bases remained unmatched.

The chain is built from TRBV6-5 and TRBJ2-7; 7 bases map to TRBD2. This CDR3 region has 15 residues. V shed 1 base and J 3 bases; nucleotides not matched to a gene: 6. CDR1 MNHEY and CDR2 SVGAGI come from the germline V gene. Here the CDR3 DNA reads TGTGCCAGCAGTTACTTAGACGCTAGCGGCTACGAGCAGTACTTC. Translated: CASSYLDASGYEQYF.

CDR3 DNA sequence: TGTGCCAGCAGTTCCGGGACAGGGGGCTGGTCTAACTATGGCTACACCTTC. Translating gives CASSSGTGGWSNYGYTF. This chain joins TRBV28 and TRBJ1-2; 12 bases line up with TRBD1. Germline V CDR1 and CDR2: MDHEN, SYDVKM. The V segment lost 4 bases and the J segment 0 bases; nucleotides outside the gene matches: 6. This CDR3 spans 17 amino acids.

V gene TRBV20-1 combines with J gene TRBJ2-7; 9 positions match TRBD2. V lost 3 bases to trimming and J lost 0 bases; unmatched junction nucleotides: 3. Per germline, CDR1 DFQATT and CDR2 SNEGSKA (reference sequence). The CDR3 loop spans 14 amino acids. CDR3 in DNA: TGCAGTGCTAGTACTAGCGGGTTCTCCTACGAGCAGTACTTC. It encodes CSASTSGFSYEQYF.

This clone has a single count. The V call is TRBV18, the J call TRBJ1-4; D is ambiguous. CDR3 length: 13 amino acids. CDR1 is KGHSH and CDR2 is LQKENI in the germline V gene. V lost 1 base, J lost 7 bases, and 7 bases lay in between. The CDR3 coding sequence is TGTGCCAGCTCACCACTCAACAGTGAAAAACTGTTTTTT. It codes for CASSPLNSEKLFF.

The V and J genes are TRBV4-3 and TRBJ1-5, with D unresolved. The CDR3 covers 15 residues. Trimming removed 1 base from V and 3 bases from J, with 10 bases in between. Germline loops: CDR1 LGHNA, CDR2 YSLEER. The CDR3 DNA sequence: TGCGCCAGCAGCCAAGGATCGGCGGACAATCAGCCCCAGCATTTT. Encoded protein: CASSQGSADNQPQHF.

This chain links TRBV5-1 with TRBJ1-1; D possibly corresponds to TRBD1 (6 bases). The CDR3 runs to 18 residues. Germline loops: CDR1 SGHRS, CDR2 YFSETQ. The V end was cut by 0 bases, the J end by 0 bases, with 18 bases between. Written as DNA, the CDR3 is TGCGCCAGCAGCTTGGTCGTGGACAGAGGAGGTTTGAACACTGAAGCTTTCTTT. Translation: CASSLVVDRGGLNTEAFF.

Concerning this clone itself: The identical CDR3 is also encoded by other nucleotide sequences in the sample. The CDR3 region is CASSRQGGQETQYF. The CDR3 DNA follows: TGTGCCAGCAGTCGACAGGGGGGGCAAGAGACCCAGTACTTC. The J gene is TRBJ2-5, the V gene TRBV6-5, with 9 bases matching TRBD1. V was clipped by 5 bases and J by 2 bases; unmatched bases: 3. The CDR3 has 14 residues. Germline V gives CDR1 MNHEY, CDR2 SVGAGI.

The CDR3 protein is CAISDTGISGNTIYF. The CDR3 nucleotides read TGTGCCATCAGTGACACAGGGATCTCTGGAAACACCATATATTTT. The chain combines TRBV10-3 with TRBJ1-3; perhaps TRBD1 as D (6 bases). The V gene lost 3 bases and the J gene lost 0 bases, with 9 bases spanning the gap. The CDR3 runs 15 residues. Germline lookup yields CDR1 ENHRY and CDR2 SYGVKD.

This clone was counted a single time. The CDR3 nucleotides read TGTGCCAGCAGTTCCGGGACAGGGTATTACGAGCAGTACTTC. It is translated as CASSSGTGYYEQYF. This sequence joins TRBV7-2 and TRBJ2-7, with 9 bases lining up with TRBD1. Germline V lookup: CDR1 SGHTA, CDR2 FQGNSA. Trimming removed 6 bases from V and 4 bases from J; junction bases left unmatched: 7. CDR3 length: 14 amino acids. The whole variable domain, filled in from reference TRBV7-2 and TRBJ2-7, reads GAGVSQSPSNKVTEKGKDVELRCDPISGHTALYWYRQSLGQGLEFLIYFQGNSAPDKSGLPSDRFSAERTGGSVSTLTIQRTQQEDSAVYLCASSSGTGYYEQYFGPGTRLTVT.

J is TRBJ1-1 and V is TRBV6-1; 8 bases align to TRBD1. Looked up from germline, CDR1 is MNHNS and CDR2 is SASEGT. This CDR3 comprises 13 residues. With 1 base clipped from V and 9 bases from J, the junction kept 4 bases outside the gene matches. The CDR3 DNA sequence: TGTGCCAGCAGTGAAGGACAGGGGAGAAAAGCTTTCTTT. Its protein is CASSEGQGRKAFF.

This chain joins TRBV9 and TRBJ2-5; no reliable D call. V was cut by 4 bases and J by 5 bases, with 18 bases left in between. Germline CDR1 and CDR2: SGDLS and YYNGEE. CDR3 length equals 15 residues. CDR3 sequence: CASSPRPIHGETQYF. The CDR3 region has the DNA TGTGCCAGCAGCCCCCGACCGATACACGGGGAGACCCAGTACTTC.

This chain links TRBV11-2 with TRBJ2-3; 12 nucleotides agree with TRBD2. The CDR3 loop spans 17 amino acids. The V gene's germline CDR1 is SGHAT and CDR2 FQNNGV. The V gene end was trimmed by 3 bases and the J gene end by 4 bases; junction bases not matched to a gene: 8. For the CDR3, the DNA is TGTGCCAGCAGCTTCCGGACTAGCGGGATAGTCCCAGATACGCAGTATTTT. It codes for CASSFRTSGIVPDTQYF. The full variable domain, rest sourced from reference TRBV11-2 and TRBJ2-3, is EAGVAQSPRYKIIEKRQSVAFWCNPISGHATLYWYQQILGQGPKLLIQFQNNGVVDDSQLPKDRFSAERLKGVDSTLKIQPAKLEDSAVYLCASSFRTSGIVPDTQYFGPGTRLTVL.

The chain is built from TRBV12-3 or TRBV12-4 and TRBJ2-5, with D hard to call. The V end was cut by 6 bases, the J end by 2 bases, with 4 bases between. There are 11 residues in the CDR3. This chain's CDR3 is CASSLQETQYF. CDR3 sequence (DNA): TGTGCCAGCAGCCTTCAAGAGACCCAGTACTTC.

The table lists this clone with a count of one. Here the CDR3 reads CSASPGTQTGELFF. The CDR3 nucleotides are TGCAGTGCTAGTCCGGGAACACAAACCGGGGAGCTGTTTTTT. The chain uses TRBV20-1 and TRBJ2-2; D is perhaps TRBD2 (5 bases). CDR3 length: 14 amino acids. Germline CDR1 reads DFQATT; CDR2 reads SNEGSKA (reference sequence). Trimming cost V 3 bases and J 5 bases, with 13 bases left between them.

V usage is TRBV7-9 and J usage is TRBJ2-5; D ambiguous. The CDR3 is made up of 16 amino acids. CDR1 and CDR2 (germline): SEHNR, FQNEAQ (reference sequence). Between the trimmed V and J ends, which lost 5 bases and 3 bases, there was a span of 19 bases. This CDR3 is CASSPLNPIVEETQYF. CDR3 nucleotides: TGTGCCAGCAGCCCCCTCAACCCGATCGTAGAAGAGACCCAGTACTTC.

V gene TRBV5-1 combines with J gene TRBJ1-4; the D is unclear. CDR1 is SGHRS and CDR2 is YFSETQ in the germline V gene. Trimming shortened V by 4 bases and J by 3 bases, and 7 bases separated the two germline ends. The CDR3 runs 13 residues. DNA for the CDR3: TGCGCCAGCAGCGTAGAACCTAATGAAAAACTGTTTTTT. It specifies CASSVEPNEKLFF.

This clone was picked up one time. The J gene is TRBJ2-7, the V gene TRBV5-1, with 7 bases aligning to TRBD2. V was pared by 3 bases and J by 0 bases, with 3 bases of the junction left unmatched. This CDR3 has 14 residues. Germline-derived CDR1 and CDR2 are SGHRS and YFSETQ. Here the CDR3 DNA reads TGCGCCAGCAGCTGGGGGGGGACCTCCTACGAGCAGTACTTC. Amino acids: CASSWGGTSYEQYF.

The chain is built from TRBV7-9 and TRBJ2-7; 9 bases map to TRBD1. Losses at the gene ends were 4 bases for V and 3 bases for J; bases not matched to a gene: 4. CDR3 length: 14 amino acids. CDR1 and CDR2 (germline): SEHNR, FQNEAQ (reference sequence). The CDR3 reads CASSSGTGYYEQYF. CDR3 coding DNA: TGTGCCAGCAGCTCCGGGACAGGGTACTACGAGCAGTACTTC.

The chain combines TRBV4-1 with TRBJ2-3, with D perhaps matching TRBD1 (5 bases). The CDR3 covers 16 residues. V was trimmed by 0 bases and J by 7 bases, leaving 17 bases between them. Germline V gene data show CDR1 as MGHRA and CDR2 as YSYEKL. The CDR3 DNA is TGCGCCAGCAGCCAAGATCCCCAGGGTGCATATAATACGCAGTATTTT. As protein: CASSQDPQGAYNTQYF.

This clone was observed a single time. This chain joins TRBV7-3 and TRBJ1-2; no clear D gene. The length of the CDR3 is 15 residues. Trimming removed 4 bases at V and 4 bases at J, with 16 bases between. Per germline, CDR1 SGHTA and CDR2 FQGTGA. The CDR3 loop reads CASSSSGQNRYGYTF. CDR3 in DNA: TGTGCCAGCAGCTCGTCAGGCCAGAACCGCTATGGCTACACCTTC. Full variable domain (rest looked up from reference TRBV7-3 and TRBJ1-2): GAGVSQTPSNKVTEKGKYVELRCDPISGHTALYWYRQSLGQGPEFLIYFQGTGAADDSGLPNDRFFAVRPEGSVSTLKIQRTERGDSAVYLCASSSSGQNRYGYTFGSGTRLTVV.

This chain joins TRBV19 and TRBJ1-3, with D unresolved. Germline lookup yields CDR1 LNHDA and CDR2 SQIVND (reference sequence). The V end was cut by 6 bases, the J end by 0 bases, with 9 bases between. The CDR3 is 14 residues long. The CDR3 here is CASSSGDSGNTIYF. The CDR3 DNA sequence: TGTGCCAGTAGCTCCGGGGACTCTGGAAACACCATATATTTT.

CDR3 sequence: CASSFGVGVGTDTQYF. In DNA form, the CDR3 reads TGTGCCAGCAGTTTCGGAGTGGGAGTAGGCACAGATACGCAGTATTTT. This chain joins TRBV28 and TRBJ2-3; TRBD2 is a possible D gene (5 bases). V lost 3 bases and J lost 1, with 14 bases in between. Germline lookup yields CDR1 MDHEN and CDR2 SYDVKM. There are 16 residues in the CDR3.

This chain joins TRBV7-3 and TRBJ2-2; 8 bases line up with TRBD2. The CDR3 length is 16 residues. The V gene end was trimmed by 5 bases and the J gene end by 7 bases; junction bases not matched to a gene: 12. Germline V gene lookup returns CDR1 SGHTA and CDR2 FQGTGA. The CDR3 DNA is TGTGCCAGCAGCCCCCACGGACTAGCCGAACACGGGGAGCTGTTTTTT. Residues: CASSPHGLAEHGELFF.

The V call is TRBV5-1, the J call TRBJ1-4; TRBD1 matches 9 bases. Germline lookup yields CDR1 SGHRS and CDR2 YFSETQ. With 1 base clipped from V and 7 bases from J, the junction kept 8 bases outside the gene matches. There are 16 residues in the CDR3. In DNA form, the CDR3 reads TGCGCCAGCAGCTTGCAAACAGGGGGCTATAGTGAAAAACTGTTTTTT. This sequence encodes CASSLQTGGYSEKLFF. Filled out from reference TRBV5-1 and TRBJ1-4, the complete variable domain reads KAGVTQTPRYLIKTRGQQVTLSCSPISGHRSVSWYQQTPGQGLQFLFEYFSETQRNKGNFPGRFSGRQFSNSRSEMNVSTLELGDSALYLCASSLQTGGYSEKLFFGSGTQLSVL.